This TCR beta chain is from a study of identical twins. This clonotype was seen at least ten times. The CDR3 extends over 15 amino acids. CDR1 and CDR2 from the germline V gene are DFQATT and SNEGSKA (reference sequence). V gave up 6 bases and J gave up 4 bases, with 19 bases separating them. Carrying unique molecular identifiers, the cDNA also gained a universal primer site through template switching. TCRdb itself ran the 5' RACE reads through MiXCR, one entry per CDR3 protein. Among 500,000 to 700,000 distinct CDR3 sequences, roughly 7.1% were seen once, and the ten largest hold less than 2%. These same records also appear under a second study, on yellow fever vaccine responses in identical twins.

The genes are TRBV20-1 and TRBJ2-1, with D maybe TRBD2 (5 bases). Input material: PBMCs. This clonotype originated in a young woman in good health. CDR3 coding DNA: TGCAGTGCGTCTCCCCCCTCCGGGAAATACAATGAGCAGTTCTTC. Translated: CSASPPSGKYNEQFF.